Below, one T cell receptor (beta chain) is given with its context. Its antigen is still unknown. These data belong to a study of OX40 agonist ivuxolimab in advanced cancers. Germline-derived CDR1 and CDR2 are GTSNPN and SVGIG (reference sequence). This CDR3 region has 13 residues. V was clipped by 2 bases and J by 2 bases, with 10 bases between them. Study-level results: Low normalized T-cell clonal expansion was additionally recorded for some nonresponders.

The study sampled blood at baseline, cycle 4 day 1, and cycle 7 day 1. Repertoires were generated with immunoSEQ multiplex PCR, while TCRdb's copy carries only in-frame clones and drops some. The table records 65,000 to 95,000 clones, more than 85% of them present only once. The source is an adult with an advanced solid tumor such as melanoma, head and neck, liver or kidney cancer. The chain links TRBV30 to TRBJ2-7, with a possible D match to TRBD2 (6 bases). Material: CD4+ or CD8+ T cells sorted from blood, obtained in a trial of the OX40 agonist ivuxolimab. The CDR3 coding sequence is TGTGCCTGGAGTACGGGACTCACCTACGAGCAGTACTTC. This codes for CAWSTGLTYEQYF.